Below, 23 T cell receptor beta chains from the same sample are listed, as sequenced in a study of response to subunit inactivated influenza vaccine. TCRdb processed the RT-PCR reads anew with MiXCR; each CDR3 protein has one entry. This table has about 700,000 distinct CDR3 sequences, approximately 13% appearing once. Sample: PBMCs from blood, taken approximately 15 days before vaccination. These receptors all come from a man aged 45 to 65 who received an inactivated influenza vaccine.

This clonotype occurred a few times. This chain links TRBV10-3 with TRBJ2-1; D may be TRBD1 or TRBD2 (7 bases each). The ends were cut back, 2 bases at V and 5 bases at J, with 19 bases in the middle. Germline CDR1 reads ENHRY; CDR2 reads SYGVKD. This CDR3 spans 17 amino acids. Here the CDR3 DNA reads TGTGCCATCAGTGAGCCATACCCTGGGAGGGGGCACAATGAGCAGTTCTTC. As protein: CAISEPYPGRGHNEQFF.

In its sample, this clonotype was seen a few times. The rearrangement links TRBV19 to TRBJ1-5, with 8 positions matching TRBD1. The CDR3 contains 14 residues. Germline V gene sequence: CDR1 LNHDA, CDR2 SQIVND (reference sequence). The V and J ends lost 8 bases and 2 bases, in that order; junction bases with no gene match: 5. CDR3 sequence reads: CASALTGGNQPQHF. CDR3 in DNA: TGTGCCAGTGCCTTGACAGGGGGCAATCAGCCCCAGCATTTT.

The chain joins TRBV20-1 to TRBJ1-5; D call uncertain. Germline V gives CDR1 DFQATT, CDR2 SNEGSKA (reference sequence). Trimming removed 5 bases from V and 4 bases from J, with 12 bases in between. The CDR3 is made up of 13 amino acids. CDR3 residues: CSALRTSNQPQHF. For the CDR3, the DNA is TGCAGTGCTTTGCGGACCTCGAATCAGCCCCAGCATTTT.

The CDR3: CASSLAGLDGETQYF. The DNA of the CDR3 is TGTGCCAGCAGCTTAGCCGGACTAGATGGAGAGACCCAGTACTTC. This sequence joins TRBV11-2 and TRBJ2-5; 7 bases are shared with TRBD2. Germline V gives CDR1 SGHAT, CDR2 FQNNGV. The CDR3 runs 15 residues. V was clipped by 1 base and J by 4 bases; unmatched bases: 6.

The table lists this clonotype with a few counts. The chain employs TRBV7-9 and TRBJ2-1; 10 nucleotides align to TRBD1. There are 14 residues in the CDR3. V was pared by 6 bases and J by 9 bases, with 8 bases of the junction left unmatched. The V gene's germline CDR1 is SEHNR and CDR2 FQNEAQ (reference sequence). The CDR3 DNA is TGTGCCAGCAGGCGACAGGGGGCTGACGGTGAGCAGTTCTTC. It yields the protein CASRRQGADGEQFF.

The chain couples TRBV6-1 to TRBJ1-4, with no clear D. Germline CDR1 reads MNHNS; CDR2 reads SASEGT. V was shortened by 1 base and J by 13 bases, with 16 bases between the two germline ends. The CDR3 is 14 residues long. CDR3 nucleotides: TGTGCCAGCAGTGAAGGGAGGGCCCGGTACCTACTGTTTTTT. As protein: CASSEGRARYLLFF.

The gene calls are TRBV30 and TRBJ2-7, with D tentatively TRBD1 or TRBD2 (6 bases each). V was shortened by 2 bases and J by 6 bases, with 20 bases between the two germline ends. Per the germline V gene, CDR1 is GTSNPN and CDR2 is SVGIG (reference sequence). This CDR3 has 15 amino acids. CDR3: CAWSILRGPGAEQYF. The CDR3 bases are TGTGCCTGGAGTATCCTCCGGGGGCCGGGGGCCGAGCAGTACTTC.

The CDR3 here is CAIRRQREETQYF. CDR3 DNA: TGTGCCATCAGGAGACAGAGAGAAGAGACCCAGTACTTC. V gene TRBV10-3 combines with J gene TRBJ2-5; D is perhaps TRBD1 (5 bases). The V gene lost 6 bases and the J gene lost 3 bases, with 11 bases spanning the gap. Germline assignment: CDR1 ENHRY and CDR2 SYGVKD. This CDR3 comprises 13 residues.

This clonotype has just a few counts. The genes are TRBV28 and TRBJ1-6, with a weak D call TRBD1 (5 bases). V lost 6 bases to trimming and J lost 2 bases, with 11 bases between them. The CDR3 is made up of 15 amino acids. CDR1 MDHEN and CDR2 SYDVKM come from the germline V gene. The CDR3 DNA reads TGTGCCAGCAGCCTCGGGGCAGCCTATAATTCACCCCTCCACTTT. Its protein product is CASSLGAAYNSPLHF.

In this sample, this clonotype turned up a few times. The rearrangement joins TRBV28 to TRBJ2-3; D gene ambiguous. CDR1 is MDHEN and CDR2 is SYDVKM in the germline V gene. The V end lost 3 bases, the J end lost 6 bases, and 10 bases lay between the germline ends. CDR3 length: 13 amino acids. For the CDR3, the DNA is TGTGCCAGCAGTTTTCTCAGGAAGGATACGCAGTATTTT. Its protein is CASSFLRKDTQYF.

J is TRBJ1-1 and V is TRBV20-1, with 7 bases fitting TRBD1. J was trimmed by 3 bases and V by 0 bases; bases with no gene match: 7. Germline CDR1 and CDR2: DFQATT and SNEGSKA (reference sequence). The CDR3 runs to 15 residues. In DNA, the CDR3 is TGCAGTGCTAGAGACAGGGGGAGGTATGACACTGAAGCTTTCTTT. Its translation is CSARDRGRYDTEAFF.

The V and J genes are TRBV6-2 or TRBV6-3 and TRBJ2-5; weak D call: TRBD1 (5 bases). V gave up 2 bases and J gave up 5 bases, with 15 bases separating them. Per the germline V gene, CDR1 is MNHEY and CDR2 is SVGEGT. The CDR3 covers 15 residues. The CDR3: CASSYPLSGIETQYF. Written as DNA, the CDR3 is TGTGCCAGCAGTTACCCCCTATCAGGGATCGAGACCCAGTACTTC.

This rearrangement joins TRBV15 to TRBJ2-1; a possible D gene is TRBD2 (6 bases). There are 15 residues in the CDR3. Trimming pared 8 bases from V and 2 bases from J, leaving 16 bases between. Germline V lookup: CDR1 LNHNV, CDR2 YYDKDF (reference sequence). CDR3 sequence reads: CATAETGVAYNEQFF. DNA of the CDR3: TGTGCCACCGCGGAAACGGGAGTCGCCTACAATGAGCAGTTCTTC.

The chain joins TRBV4-3 to TRBJ2-2, with 7 bases that match TRBD2. Germline trimming cut 3 bases from V and 7 bases from J; bases unmatched to any gene: 14. Germline V gives CDR1 LGHNA, CDR2 YSLEER. This CDR3 is 17 amino acids long. CDR3 DNA sequence: TGCGCCAGCAGCCACTCCCTTCGAGGCGGGGAGGGCGGGGAGCTGTTTTTT. It encodes CASSHSLRGGEGGELFF.

V usage is TRBV5-1 and J usage is TRBJ2-3, with D perhaps matching TRBD1 (5 bases). Germline CDR1 reads SGHRS; CDR2 reads YFSETQ. Trimming stripped 7 bases from V and 2 bases from J, with 17 bases between. CDR3 length: 15 amino acids. CDR3 region: CASLGGQPPTDTQYF. CDR3 DNA: TGCGCCAGCCTAGGTGGACAACCACCCACAGATACGCAGTATTTT.

The chain has TRBV5-1 and TRBJ2-7; D not resolved. Germline values: CDR1 SGHRS, CDR2 YFSETQ. The ends were cut back, 4 bases at V and 7 bases at J, with 12 bases in the middle. The CDR3 loop spans 12 amino acids. The DNA for the CDR3 is TGCGCCAGCAGCGCTAATGGATTGGAGCAGTACTTC. It specifies CASSANGLEQYF.

The V call is TRBV5-6, the J call TRBJ2-5; D unresolved. V shed 3 bases and J shed 0 bases, with 6 bases lying between them. Germline V CDR1 and CDR2: SGHDT, YYEEEE. This CDR3 spans 13 amino acids. In nucleotides, the CDR3 is TGTGCCAGCAGCTCCTGGAACCAAGAGACCCAGTACTTC. Its translation is CASSSWNQETQYF.

V gene TRBV20-1 combines with J gene TRBJ2-7; TRBD2 aligns across 9 bases. V was clipped by 8 bases and J by 7 bases; unmatched bases: 18. The germline V gene encodes CDR1 DFQATT and CDR2 SNEGSKA (reference sequence). The CDR3 sequence is 15 residues long. The CDR3 region is CSCPVIAGAPGEQYF. The CDR3 nucleotides are TGCAGTTGCCCGGTGATAGCGGGAGCCCCCGGTGAGCAGTACTTC.

This clonotype was detected a few times. The chain has TRBV2 and TRBJ2-1, with 9 positions matching TRBD1. In germline, CDR1 is SNHLY, CDR2 FYNNEI. V was pared by 4 bases and J by 7 bases, with 8 bases of the junction left unmatched. This CDR3 is 15 amino acids long. The CDR3: CASSGLGQGTNEQFF. CDR3 nucleotides: TGTGCCAGCAGTGGACTTGGACAGGGGACGAATGAGCAGTTCTTC.

This clonotype was seen more than once but under ten times. This chain connects TRBV5-1 to TRBJ2-3, with 7 bases aligning to TRBD2. The germline CDR1 and CDR2 sequences are SGHRS and YFSETQ. This CDR3 is 15 amino acids long. The V and J ends lost 4 bases and 6 bases, in that order; junction bases with no gene match: 11. The CDR3 spells CASSREVAGRDTQYF. The CDR3 nucleotides are TGCGCCAGCAGCCGGGAGGTCGCAGGGAGGGATACGCAGTATTTT. The variable domain in full, completed from reference TRBV5-1 and TRBJ2-3, reads KAGVTQTPRYLIKTRGQQVTLSCSPISGHRSVSWYQQTPGQGLQFLFEYFSETQRNKGNFPGRFSGRQFSNSRSEMNVSTLELGDSALYLCASSREVAGRDTQYFGPGTRLTVL.

This chain links TRBV12-3 or TRBV12-4 with TRBJ1-1; TRBD1 agrees at 7 bases. The CDR3 is made up of 14 amino acids. Trimming cost V 7 bases and J 0 bases; bases outside gene matches: 5. The CDR3 DNA is TGTGCCAGCACCCCCAGGGGGATGAACACTGAAGCTTTCTTT. Amino acid sequence: CASTPRGMNTEAFF.

This clonotype turned up a few times. This rearrangement joins TRBV29-1 to TRBJ2-7; a possible D gene is TRBD2 (6 bases). The CDR3 covers 14 residues. The germline V gene has CDR1 SQVTM and CDR2 ANQGSEA. The germline V and J ends were trimmed by 4 bases and 0 bases, with 13 bases remaining between them. CDR3 protein: CSVAGEISSYEQYF. CDR3 DNA sequence: TGCAGCGTTGCGGGGGAAATTAGCTCCTACGAGCAGTACTTC.

The V gene is TRBV14, the J gene TRBJ2-3; TRBD1 is a possible D gene (6 bases). V lost 4 bases and J lost 0, with 14 bases in between. CDR1 and CDR2 (germline): SGHDN, FVKESK. The CDR3 contains 16 residues. The CDR3: CASSPRTVYSTDTQYF. DNA for the CDR3: TGTGCCAGCAGCCCGCGGACAGTTTATAGCACAGATACGCAGTATTTT.